The subject of this entry is one T cell receptor (beta chain). This specimen comes from a study of blood T cell repertoires in COVID-19. Whole-study context: Acute-phase and convalescent COVID-19 samples originated in the United States, Italy and Spain.

After removal of 4 bases from V and 1 base from J, the junction contained 3 bases not matched to a gene. Per the germline V gene, CDR1 is GTSNPN and CDR2 is SVGIG (reference sequence). The CDR3 has 14 residues. Only in-frame clones appear in the TCRdb table, and some are missing; sequencing was by immunoSEQ multiplex PCR. The table lists some 160,000 clones, just under 80% of them singletons. Specimen: peripheral blood. V usage is TRBV30 and J usage is TRBJ2-3; 9 bases match TRBD1. The receptor was derived from a man in his 70s with active or convalescent COVID-19. CDR3 in DNA: TGTGCCTGGAACAGGGGGCCCCGCACAGATACGCAGTATTTT. This codes for CAWNRGPRTDTQYF.